The 17 T cell receptor beta chains listed next were all sequenced from one sample in a study of control samples from healthy donors and cancer patients. Sequencing was performed with immunoSEQ multiplex PCR; in TCRdb, only in-frame clones are kept and a portion is missing. The table shows 350,000 to 450,000 clones, with around 90% occurring only once. The sequenced sample was PBMCs. The receptors were gathered from a man aged 35 to 55 with head and neck cancer.

The V gene is TRBV27, the J gene TRBJ1-2; the D gene is possibly TRBD1 (5 bases). The CDR3 totals 14 residues. Trimming stripped 6 bases from V and 2 bases from J, with 13 bases between. Looked up from germline, CDR1 is MNHEY and CDR2 is SMNVEV (reference sequence). CDR3 loop: CASSLDSLNYGYTF. Written as DNA, the CDR3 is TGTGCCAGCAGCTTAGACAGTCTAAACTATGGCTACACCTTC.

V usage is TRBV7-2 and J usage is TRBJ2-3; D could derive from TRBD1 or TRBD2 (7 bases each). The CDR3 consists of 14 residues. Per germline, CDR1 SGHTA and CDR2 FQGNSA. V dropped 6 bases and J dropped 6 bases, with 16 bases sitting between them. The CDR3 DNA is TGTGCCAGCAGAAACAGCGGGACAGAGGATACGCAGTATTTT. It encodes CASRNSGTEDTQYF. The full variable domain, completed using reference TRBV7-2 and TRBJ2-3, is GAGVSQSPSNKVTEKGKDVELRCDPISGHTALYWYRQSLGQGLEFLIYFQGNSAPDKSGLPSDRFSAERTGGSVSTLTIQRTQQEDSAVYLCASRNSGTEDTQYFGPGTRLTVL.

In this sample, this clone turned up once. This chain joins TRBV5-5 and TRBJ2-3; D may be TRBD1 (6 bases). Trimming took 1 base from V and 0 from J, leaving 12 bases between them. CDR1 is SGHKS and CDR2 is YYEKEE in the germline V gene (reference sequence). The CDR3 is 16 residues long. CDR3 sequence (DNA): TGTGCCAGCAGCTTGCACCCAGGGGCTAGCACAGATACGCAGTATTTT. Translated: CASSLHPGASTDTQYF.

This rearrangement joins TRBV11-3 to TRBJ2-5; 8 nucleotides match TRBD1. There are 15 residues in the CDR3. V lost 1 base, J lost 5 bases, and 6 bases stayed unmatched. CDR1 is SGHNT and CDR2 is YENEEA in the germline V gene. CDR3 DNA sequence: TGTGCCAGCAGCTTAGCCGCTGGGACAGGCGAGACCCAGTACTTC. It is translated as CASSLAAGTGETQYF.

This chain uses TRBV30 with TRBJ1-1, with a weak D call TRBD1 (5 bases). The CDR3 is made up of 13 amino acids. V lost 5 bases to trimming and J lost 1 base, with 11 bases between them. In germline, CDR1 is GTSNPN, CDR2 SVGIG (reference sequence). This CDR3 is CAWGTGRNTEAFF. Written as DNA, the CDR3 is TGTGCCTGGGGAACAGGTAGGAACACTGAAGCTTTCTTT.

The chain has TRBV27 and TRBJ1-6, with D possibly matching TRBD1 (5 bases). V lost 7 bases and J 1 base, leaving 11 bases between the germline ends. This CDR3 is built from 15 residues. Germline assignment: CDR1 MNHEY and CDR2 SMNVEV (reference sequence). The CDR3 loop is CASTVRESYNSPLHF. Here the CDR3 DNA reads TGTGCCAGCACGGTCAGGGAGTCCTATAATTCACCCCTCCACTTT.

The CDR3 DNA sequence: TGTGCCAGCAGCCAGGGGGTGAGCAATCAGCCCCAGCATTTT. Amino acid sequence: CASSQGVSNQPQHF. The chain combines TRBV3-1 (or the pseudogene TRBV3-2) with TRBJ1-5, with D perhaps TRBD1 (5 bases). The germline CDR1 and CDR2 sequences are LGHDT and YNNKEL (reference sequence). The CDR3 sequence is 14 residues long. Trimming pared 3 bases from V and 1 base from J, leaving 7 bases between.

This clone was counted once. The V call is TRBV14, the J call TRBJ2-1; D might be TRBD2 (5 bases). This CDR3 is 13 amino acids long. The V end lost 2 bases, the J end lost 6 bases, and 8 bases lay between the germline ends. Germline assignment: CDR1 SGHDN and CDR2 FVKESK. CDR3 coding DNA: TGTGCCAGCAGCCAACTAGAGGGCAATGAGCAGTTCTTC. Amino acid sequence: CASSQLEGNEQFF.

V usage is TRBV11-2 and J usage is TRBJ2-1; D is possibly TRBD2 (7 bases). Germline V gives CDR1 SGHAT, CDR2 FQNNGV. Deletions cut 2 bases from V and 4 bases from J, with 15 bases between. This CDR3 spans 16 amino acids. The CDR3 DNA follows: TGTGCCAGCAGCTTATCGGTGGGGGGGCAGTACAATGAGCAGTTCTTC. Protein sequence: CASSLSVGGQYNEQFF.

The genes are TRBV24-1 and TRBJ2-5; TRBD2 agrees at 14 bases. The CDR3 totals 16 residues. Germline loops: CDR1 KGHDR, CDR2 SFDVKD. The trim removed 4 bases at V and 5 bases at J, leaving 5 bases unmatched. The CDR3, as DNA: TGTGCCACCAGTGAGACTAGCGGGGGGGCTGGGGAGACCCAGTACTTC. The encoded protein is CATSETSGGAGETQYF.

This rearrangement joins TRBV7-9 to TRBJ1-4; D is unresolved. The germline gives CDR1 SEHNR, CDR2 FQNEAQ (reference sequence). This CDR3 comprises 14 residues. Trimming cost V 1 base and J 4 bases, with 7 bases left between them. DNA for the CDR3: TGTGCCAGCAGCTTAGGGACGGATAATGAAAAACTGTTTTTT. It translates to CASSLGTDNEKLFF.

CDR3 sequence: CASAGTSDYTGELFF. The CDR3 DNA sequence: TGTGCCAGCGCCGGGACTAGCGACTACACCGGGGAGCTGTTTTTT. The chain employs TRBV28 and TRBJ2-2; 10 nucleotides line up with TRBD2. Germline CDR1 MDHEN, CDR2 SYDVKM. The CDR3 extends over 15 amino acids. The J segment lost 3 bases and the V segment lost 8 bases, leaving 6 bases of the junction unmatched.

This clone appeared once. Relative to the germline gene, one junction end is altered; a read error may explain this. This chain links TRBV19 with TRBJ2-7, with 9 bases that match TRBD2. The CDR3 spans 17 residues. Germline loops: CDR1 LNHDA, CDR2 SQIVND (reference sequence). The chain's CDR3 is CASSVDSAGGPLDEQYF. CDR3 sequence (DNA): TGTGCCAGTAGTGTAGATAGTGCGGGAGGGCCATTGGACGAGCAGTACTTC. Based on the CDR3 plus reference TRBV19 and TRBJ2-7, the full variable domain is DGGITQSPKYLFRKEGQNVTLSCEQNLNHDAMYWYRQDPGQGLRLIYYSQIVNDFQKGDIAEGYSVSREKKESFPLTVTSAQKNPTAFYLCASSVDSAGGPLDEQYFGPGTRLTVT.

This chain joins TRBV28 and TRBJ2-2; TRBD2 matches at 14 bases. Per the germline V gene, CDR1 is MDHEN and CDR2 is SYDVKM. Unmatched junction bases numbered 8, after V lost 4 bases and J lost 4 bases. The CDR3 is 18 residues long. CDR3 residues: CASSSRTSGGLGTGELFF. As DNA, the CDR3 is TGTGCCAGCAGTTCAAGGACTAGCGGGGGGTTGGGCACCGGGGAGCTGTTTTTT.

The chain recombines TRBV4-1 with TRBJ2-2; 8 bases align to TRBD2. Germline V gene sequence: CDR1 MGHRA, CDR2 YSYEKL. The CDR3 spans 16 residues. With V trimmed by 2 bases and J by 9 bases, 11 bases remained unmatched. The DNA for the CDR3 is TGCGCCAGCAGCCAACCAGGGACTAGGACCGGGCGGGAGCTGTTTTTT. It is translated as CASSQPGTRTGRELFF.

The rearrangement joins TRBV3-1 (or the pseudogene TRBV3-2) to TRBJ1-2, with TRBD1 matching 9 bases. The ends lost 4 bases at V and 7 bases at J; junction bases unmatched: 7. Germline CDR1 is LGHDT and CDR2 is YNNKEL (reference sequence). This CDR3 comprises 14 residues. The CDR3 coding sequence is TGTGCCAGCAGCCCTCGGGACAGGGACGGTGGCTACACCTTC. Its translation is CASSPRDRDGGYTF.

A remark on this clone: This specimen includes other DNA sequences encoding the same CDR3. The rearrangement links TRBV7-3 to TRBJ2-5; 11 bases match TRBD1. The junction had 3 bases not matched to a gene; V was cut back by 5 bases and J by 4 bases. Germline CDR1 and CDR2: SGHTA and FQGTGA. The CDR3 loop spans 14 amino acids. CDR3 nucleotides: TGTGCCAGCAGCCCAGGACAGGGGGCAGAGACCCAGTACTTC. It codes for CASSPGQGAETQYF. Using reference TRBV7-3 and TRBJ2-5 for the parts outside the CDR3, the full variable domain is GAGVSQTPSNKVTEKGKYVELRCDPISGHTALYWYRQSLGQGPEFLIYFQGTGAADDSGLPNDRFFAVRPEGSVSTLKIQRTERGDSAVYLCASSPGQGAETQYFGPGTRLLVL.